The 3 T cell receptor beta chains reported below all come from one sample, sequenced in a study of cytomegalovirus exposure and HLA in healthy donors. Use of 60 Vbeta and 13 Jbeta primers characterized the PCR. Using immunoSEQ multiplex PCR, the repertoire was profiled, and TCRdb retains in-frame clones only, with some absent. Of 100,000 or so clones detected, 81% appear once; the ten largest clones hold over 5%. The material sequenced was PBMCs. The receptors come from a man aged 40-55 years in good health and CMV-seropositive.

The chain uses TRBV25-1 and TRBJ1-2, with 9 bases fitting TRBD1. The CDR3 length is 13 residues. V lost 6 bases and J lost 3; bases outside the gene matches: 2. The germline V gene encodes CDR1 MGHDK and CDR2 SYGVNS. In nucleotides, the CDR3 is TGTGCCAGCAGCGACAGGGGGTACTATGGCTACACCTTC. Its translation is CASSDRGYYGYTF.

The V call is TRBV5-1, the J call TRBJ2-7, with 10 positions matching TRBD2. This CDR3 spans 12 amino acids. Losses at the gene ends were 4 bases for V and 6 bases for J; bases not matched to a gene: 1. Germline V gives CDR1 SGHRS, CDR2 YFSETQ. This CDR3 is CASSPSGSEQYF. The CDR3 DNA sequence: TGCGCCAGCAGCCCTAGCGGGAGCGAGCAGTACTTC.

The J gene is TRBJ2-6, the V gene TRBV15, with 8 bases matching TRBD1. CDR3 length: 17 amino acids. V gave up 0 bases and J gave up 2 bases; unmatched junction bases: 3. CDR1 and CDR2 from the germline V gene are LNHNV and YYDKDF (reference sequence). The CDR3 nucleotides are TGTGCCACCAGCAGAGATCGACAGGGGACTGGGGCCAACGTCCTGACTTTC. Its protein product is CATSRDRQGTGANVLTF.